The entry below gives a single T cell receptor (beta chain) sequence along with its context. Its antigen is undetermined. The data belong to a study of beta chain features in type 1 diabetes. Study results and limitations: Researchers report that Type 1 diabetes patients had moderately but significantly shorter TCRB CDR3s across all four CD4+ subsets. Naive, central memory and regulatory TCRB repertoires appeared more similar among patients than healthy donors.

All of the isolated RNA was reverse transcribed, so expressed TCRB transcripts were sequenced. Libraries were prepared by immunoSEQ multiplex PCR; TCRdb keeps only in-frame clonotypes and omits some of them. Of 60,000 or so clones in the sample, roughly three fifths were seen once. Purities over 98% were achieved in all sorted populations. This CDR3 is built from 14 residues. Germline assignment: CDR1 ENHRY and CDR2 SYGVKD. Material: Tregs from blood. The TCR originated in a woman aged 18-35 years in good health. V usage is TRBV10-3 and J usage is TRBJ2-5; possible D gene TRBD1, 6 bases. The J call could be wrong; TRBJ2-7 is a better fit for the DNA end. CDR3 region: CAISDRGRSYEQYF. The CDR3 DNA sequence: TGTGCCATCAGTGACAGGGGAAGGTCCTACGAGCAGTACTTC.